These T cell receptor beta chains were read from a single sample in a study of identical twins. TCRdb itself ran the 5' RACE reads through MiXCR, one entry per CDR3 protein. Among 570,000 or so distinct CDR3 sequences listed, more than 9% were seen once. These records were also assigned to another study, of yellow fever vaccine responses in identical twins.

Sequences were obtained from PBMCs. These TCRs come from a woman aged 18 to 35 in good health. CDR3s include the opening cysteine and the closing phenylalanine or tryptophan. A D gene is named only where the DNA matches it firmly. For some rows the clone size is stated as once, few or many, or as a class when expanded; others skip it.

-	TRBV7-2	TRBJ1-5	few	CASSLEVQGWQPQHF	TGTGCCAGCAGCTTAGAGGTTCAGGGTTGGCAGCCCCAGCATTTT
TRBD2	TRBV11-1	TRBJ2-2	-	CASSTSGWLAVNTGELFF	TGTGCCAGCAGCACCTCAGGTTGGCTAGCGGTTAACACCGGGGAGCTGTTTTTT
-	TRBV4-3	TRBJ2-1	-	CASSVRGRPPYNEQFF	TGCGCCAGCAGCGTTCGGGGTCGGCCCCCCTACAATGAGCAGTTCTTC
-	TRBV25-1	TRBJ2-7	few	CASSPQPGREQYF	TGTGCCAGCAGTCCCCAGCCGGGGCGGGAGCAGTACTTC
TRBD1	TRBV29-1	TRBJ2-3	few	CSAIPGQGDLFTDTQYF	TGCAGCGCCATCCCCGGACAGGGGGATCTATTCACAGATACGCAGTATTTT
TRBD2	TRBV12-3/TRBV12-4	TRBJ2-2	few	CASSSLAGDLTGELFF	TGTGCCAGCAGTTCACTAGCGGGGGACCTCACCGGGGAGCTGTTTTTT
TRBD2	TRBV5-1	TRBJ2-1	few	CASSPTSGGFDEQFF	TGCGCCAGCAGCCCGACTAGCGGGGGCTTTGATGAGCAGTTCTTC
TRBD1	TRBV27	TRBJ2-3	-	CASSRPGTGVDTQYF	TGTGCCAGCAGTCGACCCGGGACAGGGGTAGATACGCAGTATTTT
TRBD2	TRBV12-3/TRBV12-4	TRBJ2-7	many	CASSSPGTSDSYEQYF	TGTGCCAGCAGTTCTCCCGGGACTAGCGACTCCTACGAGCAGTACTTC
TRBD2	TRBV14	TRBJ2-3	few	CASSQALGGPWSTDTQYF	TGTGCCAGCAGCCAAGCTTTGGGAGGGCCTTGGAGCACAGATACGCAGTATTTT
TRBD2	TRBV28	TRBJ2-7	few	CASSLTGLAGGPFGQYF	TGTGCCAGCAGCCTTACGGGACTAGCGGGAGGGCCGTTCGGGCAGTACTTC
TRBD2	TRBV12-3/TRBV12-4	TRBJ2-1	many	CASSPSGGPYNEQFF	TGTGCCAGCAGCCCTAGCGGGGGTCCCTACAATGAGCAGTTCTTC
-	TRBV7-3	TRBJ2-7	few	CASSLVGGQGYEQYF	TGTGCCAGCAGCCTCGTGGGGGGTCAGGGCTACGAGCAGTACTTC
-	TRBV9	TRBJ1-6	few	CASSEENQGYNSPLHF	TGTGCCAGCAGCGAAGAAAACCAGGGTTATAATTCACCCCTCCACTTT
TRBD2	TRBV12-3/TRBV12-4	TRBJ2-1	-	CASTHRTSGGAVGDEQFF	TGTGCCAGCACTCACCGGACTAGCGGGGGGGCCGTTGGGGATGAGCAGTTCTTC
-	TRBV3-1	TRBJ2-3	-	CASKELATDTQYF	TGTGCCAGCAAAGAACTAGCCACAGATACGCAGTATTTT
TRBD1	TRBV11-2	TRBJ1-4	few	CASSLGTGVVANEKLFF	TGTGCCAGCAGCTTAGGGACAGGGGTCGTTGCTAATGAAAAACTGTTTTTT
TRBD2	TRBV4-3	TRBJ2-7	-	CASSQDRWGGRSSEQYF	TGCGCCAGCAGCCAAGATCGATGGGGCGGGAGGTCGTCCGAGCAGTACTTC
-	TRBV3-1	TRBJ1-1	-	CASSQVQNTEAFF	TGTGCCAGCAGCCAAGTTCAGAACACTGAAGCTTTCTTT
-	TRBV7-2	TRBJ1-6	-	CASSLSAGNSPLHF	TGTGCCAGCAGCTTGTCGGCAGGAAATTCACCCCTCCACTTT
TRBD1	TRBV7-9	TRBJ1-2	many	CASSLGTGVEYGYTF	TGTGCCAGCAGCTTAGGGACAGGGGTGGAGTATGGCTACACCTTC
-	TRBV6-1	TRBJ2-7	-	CASRTHQGTGEQYF	TGTGCCAGCAGAACACACCAAGGGACGGGGGAGCAGTACTTC
TRBD2	TRBV30	TRBJ2-1	many	CACGLAGYNEQFF	TGTGCCTGTGGACTAGCGGGGTACAATGAGCAGTTCTTC
-	TRBV7-9	TRBJ2-7	few	CASSLFVADYEQYF	TGTGCCAGCAGCTTATTTGTAGCGGACTACGAGCAGTACTTC
-	TRBV4-1	TRBJ2-7	few	CASSQAKGRSTEQYF	TGCGCCAGCAGCCAAGCAAAGGGGAGATCCACCGAGCAGTACTTC